This T cell receptor (beta chain) was recorded in a study of Ad26.COV2.S vaccination and SARS-CoV-2 variants. Study-level information: Participant was drawn from the COV1001 Ad26.COV2.S trial arm. Once, or twice with 56 days between doses, Ad26.COV2.S was given intramuscularly.

The germline gives CDR1 LGHNT, CDR2 FRNRAP. The CDR3 loop spans 16 amino acids. Trimming stripped 4 bases from V and 8 bases from J, with 18 bases between. Treatment specified: roughly 18 received Ad26.COV2.S at low or high dose, single or two shots; several received placebo; per-sample allocation not given. Samples were taken on day 63 after the first vaccine or placebo injection. An adult donor aged 18-55 years was enrolled in Boston. Only in-frame clones appear in the TCRdb table, and some are missing; sequencing was by immunoSEQ multiplex PCR. The sample has about 320,000 clones; 90% are singletons. A word on this clone: Antigen specificity is unknown.

Study findings and constraints: It was found that vaccine and placebo recipients had similar non-spike TCR breadth.

The sample here was peripheral blood, taken in a trial of Ad26.COV2.S vaccine versus placebo. This clonotype was obtained from a person aged 18-65 years who received the Ad26.COV2.S COVID-19 vaccine or a placebo. The gene calls are TRBV12-5 and TRBJ1-6, with a weak D call TRBD1 (6 bases). This CDR3 reads CASGSLQGGSYSPLHF. CDR3 sequence (DNA): TGTGCTAGTGGTTCTTTACAGGGAGGGAGTTATTCACCCCTCCACTTT.